This T cell receptor (beta chain) was documented in a study of control samples from healthy donors and cancer patients. Produced via immunoSEQ multiplex PCR; TCRdb's table is partial and in-frame only. This sample has over 75,000 clones, with 82% found just once. The CDR3 spans 16 residues. The germline V gene has CDR1 SGHDT and CDR2 YYEEEE. Trimming took 3 bases from V and 2 from J, leaving 14 bases between them. The sequencing input was blood. The TCR originated in a man aged 55-75 years in good health. This chain uses TRBV5-6 with TRBJ2-2, with D uncertain. The CDR3 sequence: CASSWGPLFNTGELFF. CDR3 nucleotides: TGTGCCAGCAGCTGGGGTCCCCTTTTTAACACCGGGGAGCTGTTTTTT.